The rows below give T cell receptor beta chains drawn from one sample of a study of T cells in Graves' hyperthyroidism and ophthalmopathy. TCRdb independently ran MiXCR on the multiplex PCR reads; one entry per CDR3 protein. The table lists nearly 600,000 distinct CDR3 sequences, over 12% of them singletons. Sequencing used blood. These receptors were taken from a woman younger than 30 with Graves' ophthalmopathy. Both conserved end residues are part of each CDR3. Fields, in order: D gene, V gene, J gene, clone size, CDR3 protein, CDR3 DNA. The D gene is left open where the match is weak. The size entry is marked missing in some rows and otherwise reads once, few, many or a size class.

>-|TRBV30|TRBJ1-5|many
CAWGLGWNQPQHF
TGTGCCTGGGGGTTGGGTTGGAATCAGCCCCAGCATTTT
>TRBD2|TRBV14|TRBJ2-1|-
CASSQGVSGRLWQFF
TGTGCCAGCAGCCAAGGTGTTAGCGGGAGACTCTGGCAGTTCTTC
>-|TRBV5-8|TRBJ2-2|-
CASSYAGTKGGELFF
TGTGCCAGCAGTTACGCCGGGACAAAGGGCGGGGAGCTGTTTTTT
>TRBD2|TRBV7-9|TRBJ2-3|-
CAGSSRTSGSTDTQYF
TGTGCCGGCAGCTCTAGGACTAGCGGGAGCACAGATACGCAGTATTTT
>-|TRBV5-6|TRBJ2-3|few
CASSFFTDTQYF
TGTGCCAGCAGCTTCTTCACAGATACGCAGTATTTT
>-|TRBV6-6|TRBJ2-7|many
CASSYGGGEQYF
TGTGCCAGCAGTTACGGTGGCGGCGAGCAGTACTTC
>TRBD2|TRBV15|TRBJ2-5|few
CATSRGTTSGETQYF
TGTGCCACCAGCAGAGGAACTACTAGCGGGGAGACCCAGTACTTC
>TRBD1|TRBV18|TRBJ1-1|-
CASSPPSGGVTEAFF
TGTGCCAGCTCACCACCATCAGGGGGGGTCACTGAAGCTTTCTTT
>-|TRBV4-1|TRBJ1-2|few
CASSQARGRGDYGYTF
TGCGCCAGCAGCCAAGCCCGGGGAAGGGGGGACTATGGCTACACCTTC
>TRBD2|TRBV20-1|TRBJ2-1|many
CSASPLLAGPHNEQFF
TGCAGTGCTAGCCCCCTGCTAGCGGGGCCCCACAATGAGCAGTTCTTC
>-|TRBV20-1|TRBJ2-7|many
CSARGDISYEQYF
TGCAGTGCTAGAGGTGACATTTCCTACGAGCAGTACTTC
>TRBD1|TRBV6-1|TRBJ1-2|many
CAGGTGFARNYGYTF
TGTGCCGGCGGGACAGGTTTTGCTCGTAACTATGGCTACACCTTC
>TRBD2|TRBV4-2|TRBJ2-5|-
CASSQAGLAGGGGETQYF
TGTGCCAGCAGCCAAGCTGGACTAGCGGGAGGTGGGGGGGAGACCCAGTACTTC
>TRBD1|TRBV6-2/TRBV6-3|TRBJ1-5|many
CATRKMGQGESQPQHF
TGTGCCACCAGGAAGATGGGACAGGGGGAATCTCAGCCCCAGCATTTT
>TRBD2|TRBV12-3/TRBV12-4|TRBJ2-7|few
CASSFVASGRYEQYF
TGTGCCAGCAGTTTCGTAGCTAGCGGGAGATACGAGCAGTACTTC
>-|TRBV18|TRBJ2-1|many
CASSPFGDEQFF
TGTGCCAGCTCACCGTTTGGGGATGAGCAGTTCTTC
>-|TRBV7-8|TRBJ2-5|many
CASSLVSGWEETQYF
TGTGCCAGCAGCTTAGTCTCAGGGTGGGAGGAGACCCAGTACTTC
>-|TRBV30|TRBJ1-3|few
CAWNRAGGNTIYF
TGTGCCTGGAATCGGGCAGGAGGAAACACCATATATTTT
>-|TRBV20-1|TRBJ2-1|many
CSAPLDTYNEQFF
TGCAGTGCACCCCTGGACACCTACAATGAGCAGTTCTTC
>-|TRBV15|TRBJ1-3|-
CATSRGWIAGGRDSSGNTIYF
TGTGCCACCAGCAGAGGGTGGATAGCGGGGGGCCGGGATTCTTCTGGAAACACCATATATTTT
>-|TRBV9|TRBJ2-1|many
CASSARRSSYNEQFF
TGTGCCAGCAGCGCCAGAAGGAGCTCCTACAATGAGCAGTTCTTC
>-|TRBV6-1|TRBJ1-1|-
CASSPRDRMNTEAFF
TGTGCCAGCAGTCCTCGTGACAGGATGAACACTGAAGCTTTCTTT
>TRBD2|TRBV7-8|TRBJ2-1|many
CASSLGTSGNHEQFF
TGTGCCAGCAGCTTGGGGACTAGCGGGAACCATGAGCAGTTCTTC
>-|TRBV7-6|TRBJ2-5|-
CASSLAVTAQETQYF
TGTGCCAGCAGCTTAGCGGTGACTGCCCAAGAGACCCAGTACTTC
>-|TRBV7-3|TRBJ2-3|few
CASSSGQLYTDTQYF
TGTGCCAGCAGCTCTGGACAGCTATACACAGATACGCAGTATTTT
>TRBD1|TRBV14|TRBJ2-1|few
CASSQDRGLRKFF
TGTGCCAGCAGCCAAGATAGGGGGCTTAGAAAGTTCTTC
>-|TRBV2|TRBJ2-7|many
CASSYRGAISREQYF
TGTGCCAGCAGTTATAGGGGGGCCATTTCTCGTGAGCAGTACTTC
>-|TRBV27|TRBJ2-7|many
CASSSPLRQTYEQYF
TGTGCCAGCAGTTCGCCCCTTCGACAGACCTACGAGCAGTACTTC
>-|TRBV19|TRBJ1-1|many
CASRGENTEAFF
TGTGCCAGTCGGGGGGAGAACACTGAAGCTTTCTTT
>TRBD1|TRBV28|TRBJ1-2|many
CASSSPTGEGYGYTF
TGTGCCAGCAGTTCCCCTACAGGGGAGGGTTATGGCTACACCTTC
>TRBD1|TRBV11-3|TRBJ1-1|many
CASSLSGTGMSTEAFF
TGTGCCAGCAGCTTGTCCGGGACAGGGATGAGCACTGAAGCTTTCTTT
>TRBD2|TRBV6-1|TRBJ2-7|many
CASSWAGLAGYEQYF
TGTGCCAGCAGTTGGGCCGGACTAGCGGGGTACGAGCAGTACTTC
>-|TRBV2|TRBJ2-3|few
CASSGGGLIASTDTQYF
TGTGCCAGCAGTGGGGGCGGCTTAATAGCTAGCACAGATACGCAGTATTTT
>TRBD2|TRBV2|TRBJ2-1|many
CATGLSGSKQFF
TGTGCCACAGGACTAAGCGGGAGTAAGCAGTTCTTC
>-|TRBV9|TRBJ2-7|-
CASSGGGGVAYEQYF
TGTGCCAGCAGCGGAGGGGGGGGCGTTGCCTACGAGCAGTACTTC
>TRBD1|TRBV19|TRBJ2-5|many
CASSTGQGKTQYF
TGTGCCAGTAGTACCGGACAGGGGAAGACCCAGTACTTC
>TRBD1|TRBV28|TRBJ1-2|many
CASSTGQNYGYTF
TGTGCCAGCAGCACGGGACAGAACTATGGCTACACCTTC